A selection of T cell receptor beta chains follows, all from one sample in a study of monozygotic twins with inflammatory bowel disease. TCRdb processed the 5' RACE reads again and assigns one entry to each CDR3 protein, with no DNA. The sample data list around 380,000 distinct CDR3 sequences. The sample was blood. All receptors come from a human donor with ulcerative colitis or Crohn's disease, or a healthy co-twin of an affected twin (not recorded which). Each CDR3 is given with its conserved first and last residue. The order of the fields is CDR3 protein, J gene, V gene.

CDR3 protein: CATSSNSGNTIYF
J gene: TRBJ1-3
V gene: TRBV15

CDR3 protein: CASSLGGADYGYTF
J gene: TRBJ1-2
V gene: TRBV28

CDR3 protein: CASSNGGPEWETQYF
J gene: TRBJ2-5
V gene: TRBV18

CDR3 protein: CATSRAGQRQGYTF
J gene: TRBJ1-2
V gene: TRBV19

CDR3 protein: CSARDLAGSIIQYF
J gene: TRBJ2-4
V gene: TRBV20-1

CDR3 protein: CASSFLSSYNSPLHF
J gene: TRBJ1-6
V gene: TRBV27

CDR3 protein: CASSRTPAYEQYF
J gene: TRBJ2-7
V gene: TRBV6-6

CDR3 protein: CASSLGEQAGYTF
J gene: TRBJ1-2
V gene: TRBV7-2

CDR3 protein: CASSVLASSYNEQFF
J gene: TRBJ2-1
V gene: TRBV5-5

CDR3 protein: CASRLSLEKYTEAFF
J gene: TRBJ1-1
V gene: TRBV19

CDR3 protein: CAIKAYGETQYF
J gene: TRBJ2-5
V gene: TRBV6-2/TRBV6-3

CDR3 protein: CASSLREAGANVLTF
J gene: TRBJ2-6
V gene: TRBV12-3/TRBV12-4

CDR3 protein: CSVNQGLETQYF
J gene: TRBJ2-5
V gene: TRBV29-1

CDR3 protein: CASVGPGVGANVLTF
J gene: TRBJ2-6
V gene: TRBV5-6

CDR3 protein: CASHQTGLGTEAFF
J gene: TRBJ1-1
V gene: TRBV6-6

CDR3 protein: CASSPGTANAGNQPQHF
J gene: TRBJ1-5
V gene: TRBV12-3/TRBV12-4

CDR3 protein: CASSYSKPGTSGTYEQYF
J gene: TRBJ2-7
V gene: TRBV6-5

CDR3 protein: CASSLMARLTDTQYF
J gene: TRBJ2-3
V gene: TRBV7-3

CDR3 protein: CASSQLSGGPYNEQFF
J gene: TRBJ2-1
V gene: TRBV14

CDR3 protein: CASSLEAGVDEQYF
J gene: TRBJ2-7
V gene: TRBV7-9

CDR3 protein: CASSSGTRRQFF
J gene: TRBJ2-1
V gene: TRBV7-8

CDR3 protein: CASTYGQGREKLFF
J gene: TRBJ1-4
V gene: TRBV12-3/TRBV12-4

CDR3 protein: CSASGHPFQPQHF
J gene: TRBJ1-5
V gene: TRBV20-1

CDR3 protein: CASSLRSSGGRTDTQYF
J gene: TRBJ2-3
V gene: TRBV7-9

CDR3 protein: CASSLEGVAGNTIYF
J gene: TRBJ1-3
V gene: TRBV7-6

CDR3 protein: CASSQALGKEQYF
J gene: TRBJ2-7
V gene: TRBV4-3

CDR3 protein: CASRPTGTGWYEQYF
J gene: TRBJ2-7
V gene: TRBV27

CDR3 protein: CASSSTSGKHNEQFF
J gene: TRBJ2-1
V gene: TRBV7-9

CDR3 protein: CASSYLAGSADTQYF
J gene: TRBJ2-3
V gene: TRBV12-3/TRBV12-4

CDR3 protein: CASSSSAQPGNQPQHF
J gene: TRBJ1-5
V gene: TRBV5-5

CDR3 protein: CASSFRSGTGELFF
J gene: TRBJ2-2
V gene: TRBV5-1

CDR3 protein: CASSGSDYGYTF
J gene: TRBJ1-2
V gene: TRBV27

CDR3 protein: CASSSSGPSSYNEQFF
J gene: TRBJ2-1
V gene: TRBV11-3

CDR3 protein: CASWRGGADTQYF
J gene: TRBJ2-3
V gene: TRBV12-3/TRBV12-4

CDR3 protein: CASSSPRSGGLTDTQYF
J gene: TRBJ2-3
V gene: TRBV5-1